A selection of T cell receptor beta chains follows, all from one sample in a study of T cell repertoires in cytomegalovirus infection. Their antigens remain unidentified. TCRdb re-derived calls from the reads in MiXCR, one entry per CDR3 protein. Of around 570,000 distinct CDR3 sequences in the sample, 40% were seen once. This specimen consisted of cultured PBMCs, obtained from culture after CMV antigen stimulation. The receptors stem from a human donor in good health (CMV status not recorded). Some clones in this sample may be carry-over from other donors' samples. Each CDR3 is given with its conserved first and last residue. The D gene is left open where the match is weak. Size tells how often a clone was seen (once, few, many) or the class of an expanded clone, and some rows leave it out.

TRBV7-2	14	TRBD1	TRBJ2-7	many	CASSYLGQAYEQYF	TGTGCCAGCAGCTACCTGGGACAGGCCTACGAGCAGTACTTC
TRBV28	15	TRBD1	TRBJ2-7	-	CASRIYRQGGYEQYF	TGTGCCAGCAGGATATACCGACAGGGCGGCTACGAGCAGTACTTC
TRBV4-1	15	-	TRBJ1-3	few	CASSLMDNSGNTIYF	TGCGCCAGCAGCCTCATGGACAACTCTGGAAACACCATATATTTT
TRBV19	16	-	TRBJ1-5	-	CASSYGTVTGNQPQHF	TGTGCCAGTAGTTACGGGACGGTTACCGGCAATCAGCCCCAGCATTTT
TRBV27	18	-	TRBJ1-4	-	CASSLLGFPRPTNEKLFF	TGTGCCAGCAGTCTCCTAGGGTTCCCGAGGCCAACTAATGAAAAACTGTTTTTT
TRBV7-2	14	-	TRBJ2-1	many	CASSLAAEYNEQFF	TGTGCCAGCAGCTTAGCCGCGGAATACAATGAGCAGTTCTTC
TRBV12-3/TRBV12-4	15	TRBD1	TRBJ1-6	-	CASIMTGDYNSPLHF	TGTGCCAGCATCATGACAGGGGATTATAATTCACCCCTCCACTTT
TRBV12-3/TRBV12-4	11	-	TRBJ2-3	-	CVSHGEDTQYF	TGTGTCAGCCACGGAGAAGATACGCAGTATTTT
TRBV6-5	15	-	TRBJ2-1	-	CASSVTRSSYNEQFF	TGTGCCAGCAGTGTAACAAGAAGCTCCTACAATGAGCAGTTCTTC
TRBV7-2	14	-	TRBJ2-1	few	CASSFRTSYNEQFF	TGTGCCAGCAGCTTCCGCACTTCCTACAATGAGCAGTTCTTC
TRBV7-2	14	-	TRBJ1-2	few	CASSFRDGSRGYTF	TGTGCCAGCAGCTTTCGGGACGGAAGTAGGGGCTACACCTTC
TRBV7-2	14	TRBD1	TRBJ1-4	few	CASSPDRAAEKLFF	TGTGCCAGCAGCCCGGACAGGGCGGCTGAAAAACTGTTTTTT
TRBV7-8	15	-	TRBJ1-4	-	CASSSTTEGNEKLFF	TGTGCCAGCAGCTCTACGACAGAGGGGAATGAAAAACTGTTTTTT
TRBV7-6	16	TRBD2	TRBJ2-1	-	CASSSPRDYPYNEQFF	TGTGCCAGCAGCTCCCCCCGGGACTACCCATACAATGAGCAGTTCTTC
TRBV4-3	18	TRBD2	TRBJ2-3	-	CASSQRGIGTSGTDTQYF	TGCGCCAGCAGCCAGAGGGGAATAGGGACTAGTGGCACAGATACGCAGTATTTT
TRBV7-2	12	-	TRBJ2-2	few	CASSWQDGELFF	TGTGCCAGCAGCTGGCAGGACGGGGAGCTGTTTTTT
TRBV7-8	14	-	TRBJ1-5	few	CASSPIDRNQPQHF	TGTGCCAGCAGCCCAATTGACAGGAATCAGCCCCAGCATTTT
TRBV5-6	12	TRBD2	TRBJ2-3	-	CASSPGTSVRYF	TGTGCCAGCAGCCCCGGGACTAGCGTTCGATATTTT
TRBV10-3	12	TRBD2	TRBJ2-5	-	CATKPGGETQYF	TGTGCCACCAAACCGGGAGGAGAGACCCAGTACTTC
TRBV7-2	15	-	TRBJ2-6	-	CASSWNLPGANVLTF	TGTGCCAGCAGCTGGAACCTCCCTGGGGCCAACGTCCTGACTTTC
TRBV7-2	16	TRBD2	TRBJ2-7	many	CASSSRTSGRTYEQYF	TGTGCCAGCAGCTCGCGGACTAGCGGGAGGACCTACGAGCAGTACTTC
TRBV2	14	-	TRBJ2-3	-	CASSEYYSTDTQYF	TGTGCCAGCAGTGAATACTATTCCACAGATACGCAGTATTTT
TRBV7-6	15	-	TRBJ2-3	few	CASSLPYLGTDTQYF	TGTGCCAGCAGCTTACCCTATTTAGGGACAGATACGCAGTATTTT
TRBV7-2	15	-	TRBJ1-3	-	CASSFGPSSGNTIYF	TGTGCCAGCAGCTTCGGTCCAAGCTCTGGAAACACCATATATTTT
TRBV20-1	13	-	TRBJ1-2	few	CSARVGEEYGYTF	TGCAGTGCTAGGGTAGGGGAGGAATATGGCTACACCTTC
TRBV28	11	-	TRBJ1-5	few	CASRRGGPQHF	TGTGCCAGCAGGAGGGGTGGGCCCCAGCATTTT
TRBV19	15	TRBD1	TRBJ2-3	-	CASSITGTGVDTQYF	TGTGCCAGTAGTATAACCGGGACAGGGGTAGATACGCAGTATTTT
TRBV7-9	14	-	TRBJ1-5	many	CASSLEASNQPQHF	TGTGCCAGCAGCTTAGAGGCTAGCAATCAGCCCCAGCATTTT
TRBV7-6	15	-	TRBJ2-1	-	CASSPGAGEYNEQFF	TGTGCCAGCAGCCCAGGGGCGGGAGAGTACAATGAGCAGTTCTTC
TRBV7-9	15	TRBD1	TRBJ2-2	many	CASSQGTANTGELFF	TGTGCCAGCAGCCAGGGGACAGCGAACACCGGGGAGCTGTTTTTT
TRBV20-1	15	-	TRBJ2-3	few	CSARDPWDGPDTQYF	TGCAGTGCTAGAGATCCCTGGGATGGCCCAGATACGCAGTATTTT
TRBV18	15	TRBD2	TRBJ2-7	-	CASSPPGTSAYEQYF	TGTGCCAGCTCACCACCCGGGACTAGCGCATACGAGCAGTACTTC
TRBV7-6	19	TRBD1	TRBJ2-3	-	CASSSTGTGRIPSTDTQYF	TGTGCCAGCAGCTCAACCGGGACAGGGAGGATCCCTAGCACAGATACGCAGTATTTT
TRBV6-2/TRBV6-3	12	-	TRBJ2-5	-	CASGESGETQYF	TGTGCCAGCGGTGAGTCTGGAGAGACCCAGTACTTC
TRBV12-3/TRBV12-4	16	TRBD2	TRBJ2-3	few	CASSLISGRRTDTQYF	TGTGCCAGCAGTTTAATTTCCGGGAGGAGAACAGATACGCAGTATTTT
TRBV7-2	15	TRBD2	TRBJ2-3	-	CASSFDGRITDTQYF	TGTGCCAGCAGCTTTGACGGGAGGATCACAGATACGCAGTATTTT
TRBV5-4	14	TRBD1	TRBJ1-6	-	CASSGDRANSPLHF	TGTGCCAGCAGCGGTGACAGGGCCAATTCACCCCTCCACTTT
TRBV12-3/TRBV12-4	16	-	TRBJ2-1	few	CASSSPPSGLYNEQFF	TGTGCCAGCAGTTCCCCCCCCAGCGGGCTCTACAATGAGCAGTTCTTC
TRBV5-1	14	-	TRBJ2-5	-	CASSAGQNQETQYF	TGCGCCAGCAGCGCGGGACAGAACCAAGAGACCCAGTACTTC
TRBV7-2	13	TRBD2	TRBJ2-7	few	CASRAGTTYEQYF	TGTGCCAGCAGAGCCGGGACTACCTACGAGCAGTACTTC
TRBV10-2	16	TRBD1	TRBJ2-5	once	CASRNVLGGEPETQYF	TGCGCCAGCAGGAACGTACTAGGGGGCGAACCGGAGACCCAGTACTTC
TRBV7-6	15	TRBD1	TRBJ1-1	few	CASSAWDRENTEAFF	TGTGCCAGCAGCGCCTGGGACAGAGAAAACACTGAAGCTTTCTTT
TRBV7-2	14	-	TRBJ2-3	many	CASSLALSTDTQYF	TGTGCCAGCAGCTTAGCGCTCTCCACAGATACGCAGTATTTT
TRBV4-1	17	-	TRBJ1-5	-	CASSQVRGDLSNQPQHF	TGCGCCAGCAGCCAAGTGAGGGGAGATCTGAGCAATCAGCCCCAGCATTTT
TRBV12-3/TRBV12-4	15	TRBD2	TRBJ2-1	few	CASNPGLAGYNEQFF	TGTGCCAGCAACCCCGGACTAGCGGGCTACAATGAGCAGTTCTTC
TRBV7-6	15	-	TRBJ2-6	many	CASSLGGYGANVLTF	TGTGCCAGCAGTTTAGGGGGGTACGGAGCCAACGTCCTGACTTTC
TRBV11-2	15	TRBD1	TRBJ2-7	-	CASSEQGVIRFEQYF	TGTGCCAGCAGCGAACAGGGGGTGATTCGGTTCGAGCAGTACTTC
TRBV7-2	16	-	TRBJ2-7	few	CASSLVWGGADYEQYF	TGTGCCAGCAGCTTAGTTTGGGGGGGCGCCGACTACGAGCAGTACTTC
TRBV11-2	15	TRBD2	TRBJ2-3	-	CASSSTGGFVDTQYF	TGTGCCAGCAGCTCGACCGGGGGGTTTGTAGATACGCAGTATTTT
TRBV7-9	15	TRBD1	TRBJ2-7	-	CASSSPQGERYEQYF	TGTGCCAGCAGCTCACCACAGGGGGAACGGTACGAGCAGTACTTC
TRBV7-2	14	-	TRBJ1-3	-	CASSLRGAGDTIYF	TGTGCCAGCAGCTTACGGGGGGCAGGGGACACCATATATTTT
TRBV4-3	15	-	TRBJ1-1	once	CASSQDGRPDAEAFF	TGCGCCAGCAGCCAAGATGGCAGACCGGACGCTGAAGCTTTCTTT
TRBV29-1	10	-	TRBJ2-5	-	CSVVEAAQYF	TGCAGCGTTGTCGAAGCGGCCCAGTACTTC
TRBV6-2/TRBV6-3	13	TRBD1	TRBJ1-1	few	CASSRDSHTEAFF	TGTGCCAGCAGTAGGGACAGCCACACTGAAGCTTTCTTT
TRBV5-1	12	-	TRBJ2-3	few	CASSSGGWGPFF	TGCGCCAGCAGCTCCGGTGGGTGGGGGCCATTTTTT
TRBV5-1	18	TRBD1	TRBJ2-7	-	CASSGQLGRDRGVYEQYF	TGCGCCAGCAGCGGGCAGCTTGGACGGGACAGGGGCGTCTACGAGCAGTACTTC
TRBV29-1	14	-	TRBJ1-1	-	CSAAKPNRLAEAFF	TGCAGCGCCGCGAAACCGAATAGGCTGGCTGAAGCTTTCTTT